The rows below give T cell receptor beta chains drawn from one sample of a study of shared clonotypes between healthy human individuals. Sequencing used immunoSEQ multiplex PCR; TCRdb keeps in-frame clones, though not all of them. The repertoire has more than 400,000 clones, 96% of them found once; the top ten carry approximately 0.062%. Sequenced input: naive CD4+ T cells sorted from blood. These receptors all come from a woman in her 30s in good health. The CDR3 runs from the conserved cysteine through the conserved F or W. D genes are given only for firm matches. Only some rows state a clone size, as once, few, many or a class for expanded clones.

d_gene	v_gene	abundance	j_gene	CDR3aa	CDR3nt
TRBD1	TRBV5-1	.	TRBJ2-7	CASSLPSGTGLSYEQYF	TGCGCCAGCAGCTTGCCGTCCGGGACAGGGTTGTCCTACGAGCAGTACTTC
.	TRBV11-2	once	TRBJ1-2	CASSFGWGPGSNYGYTF	TGTGCCAGCAGCTTCGGTTGGGGTCCCGGCAGTAACTATGGCTACACCTTC
TRBD2	TRBV6-6	.	TRBJ2-7	CASSEREPSYEQYF	TGTGCCAGCAGTGAGCGGGAGCCGTCCTACGAGCAGTACTTC
TRBD1	TRBV5-4	.	TRBJ1-3	CASSRTGGDGNTIYF	TGTGCCAGCAGCCGAACAGGGGGCGATGGAAACACCATATATTTT
TRBD1	TRBV10-3	.	TRBJ1-3	CAISESWGQGNGNTIYF	TGTGCCATCAGTGAGTCTTGGGGACAGGGTAACGGAAACACCATATATTTT
.	TRBV28	.	TRBJ1-2	CASSSGQPYGYTF	TGTGCCAGCAGCTCCGGACAGCCCTATGGCTACACCTTC
TRBD1	TRBV28	.	TRBJ1-1	CASSYYRGRNTEAFF	TGTGCCAGCAGCTACTACAGGGGGCGGAACACTGAAGCTTTCTTT
.	TRBV6-5	.	TRBJ2-5	CASSYVPGLETQYF	TGTGCCAGCAGTTACGTTCCAGGGTTAGAGACCCAGTACTTC
TRBD2	TRBV14	.	TRBJ2-1	CASRASGHPSYNEQFF	TGTGCCAGCAGGGCTAGCGGACATCCTTCCTACAATGAGCAGTTCTTC
TRBD1	TRBV11-2	.	TRBJ1-3	CASSLEPLYGQGTGNTIYF	TGTGCCAGCAGCTTAGAGCCACTTTACGGACAGGGGACCGGAAACACCATATATTTT
TRBD1	TRBV7-9	once	TRBJ1-4	CASSLTGVYEKLFF	TGTGCCAGCAGCTTGACAGGGGTTTATGAAAAACTGTTTTTT
.	TRBV7-2	.	TRBJ1-1	CASSLIGANTEAFF	TGTGCCAGCAGCTTAATAGGCGCTAATACTGAAGCTTTCTTT
TRBD2	TRBV5-4	once	TRBJ2-3	CASSLRLAEAVDTQYF	TGTGCCAGCAGCCTCCGACTAGCGGAGGCGGTAGATACGCAGTATTTT
.	TRBV4-1	once	TRBJ1-2	CASSPRPLSWTDQNYGYTF	TGCGCCAGCAGCCCACGACCACTAAGTTGGACAGACCAGAACTATGGCTACACCTTC
.	TRBV19	.	TRBJ2-3	CASSNGRGGTDTQYF	TGTGCCAGTAGTAACGGACGGGGAGGCACAGATACGCAGTATTTT
.	TRBV28	.	TRBJ2-1	CASSPLGSSSYNEQFF	TGTGCCAGCAGTCCCCTTGGGTCGAGCTCCTACAATGAGCAGTTCTTC
.	TRBV10-3	.	TRBJ2-7	CAISGQRDEQYF	TGTGCCATCAGTGGGCAGCGTGACGAGCAGTACTTC
TRBD2	TRBV5-1	.	TRBJ2-7	CASSLGSGALEQYF	TGCGCCAGCAGCTTGGGCAGCGGGGCCCTGGAGCAGTACTTC
.	TRBV30	.	TRBJ2-7	CAWSVVFYEQYF	TGTGCCTGGAGTGTAGTTTTCTACGAGCAGTACTTC
TRBD1	TRBV5-8	.	TRBJ1-2	CASSLVLLGTGNYGYTF	TGTGCCAGCAGCTTGGTTTTATTGGGGACAGGGAACTATGGCTACACCTTC
.	TRBV5-1	.	TRBJ2-2	CASSLVLGELFF	TGCGCCAGCAGCTTGGTGTTAGGGGAGCTGTTTTTT
.	TRBV2	.	TRBJ2-5	CASRAYTEGGETQYF	TGTGCCAGCAGGGCATACACCGAAGGCGGTGAGACCCAGTACTTC
.	TRBV29-1	.	TRBJ2-7	CSVAADEQYF	TGCAGCGTCGCCGCTGACGAGCAGTACTTC
.	TRBV15	.	TRBJ2-3	CATSRRDPPRQYF	TGTGCCACCAGCCGCCGGGACCCACCTAGGCAGTATTTT
TRBD2	TRBV27	.	TRBJ2-7	CASSLRREGRYEQYF	TGTGCCAGCAGTTTAAGGAGGGAGGGCCGGTACGAGCAGTACTTC